This TCR beta chain was profiled in a study of blood T cell repertoires in COVID-19. Study-wide context: The study drew acute and convalescent COVID-19 samples from the United States, Italy and Spain. T cells, B-cell-depleted T cells, or PBMCs supplied cDNA or gDNA.

Trimming shortened V by 9 bases and J by 3 bases, and 17 bases separated the two germline ends. Germline CDR1 is KGHDR and CDR2 is SFDVKD. The CDR3 runs 15 residues. Sequenced by immunoSEQ multiplex PCR; TCRdb stores in-frame clones only, minus some. The table has around 260,000 clones, around 88% seen once. The J gene is TRBJ2-1, the V gene TRBV24-1; D is unclear. The TCR originated in a man aged 30 to 45 with active or convalescent COVID-19. Sample: peripheral blood. CDR3 residues: CATPTSPLVYNEQFF. The CDR3, as DNA: TGTGCCACCCCCACTTCTCCTCTGGTCTACAATGAGCAGTTCTTC.